A single sample gave rise to the 14 T cell receptor beta chains below, sequenced in a study of blood T cells in healthy people across ages. Together with a sample-barcoded 5' primer, a J-beta primer mix was included in a second PCR lasting roughly 6 to 12 cycles. One entry per CDR3 protein, called by TCRdb with MiXCR from the 5' RACE reads. The repertoire holds fewer than 900,000 distinct CDR3 sequences, with under 40% as singletons. What was sequenced was blood. All receptors derive from a young man in good health.

The CDR3 sequence: CASSPGGKKVNEQFF. The CDR3 bases are TGTGCCAGCTCACCAGGGGGGAAGAAGGTCAATGAGCAGTTCTTC. The V gene is TRBV18, the J gene TRBJ2-1; a possible D gene is TRBD2 (6 bases). V was clipped by 2 bases and J by 6 bases, with 14 bases between them. Germline V lookup: CDR1 KGHSH, CDR2 LQKENI. The CDR3 contains 15 residues.

This clonotype was observed once. The gene calls are TRBV7-9 and TRBJ2-5; TRBD1 aligns across 9 bases. CDR3 size: 18 residues. CDR1 is SEHNR, CDR2 FQNEAQ, per germline (reference sequence). J gave up 1 base and V 7 bases, and 16 bases lay outside the gene matches. The DNA of the CDR3 is TGTGCCAGCACTAAAGTCCCCCGGGACAGGGTCATCCAAGAGACCCAGTACTTC. As protein: CASTKVPRDRVIQETQYF.

The chain is built from TRBV28 and TRBJ2-4; D might be TRBD1 (6 bases). TRBJ2-5 explains the end of the DNA better; the J call may be wrong. Germline V gene lookup returns CDR1 MDHEN and CDR2 SYDVKM. This CDR3 is built from 13 residues. The CDR3 spells CASSRDTKETQYF. The CDR3 DNA is TGTGCCAGTTCCCGGGACACCAAAGAGACCCAGTACTTC.

Only a few counts were recorded for this clonotype. The gene calls are TRBV15 and TRBJ2-3; 7 nucleotides line up with TRBD1. CDR3 size: 16 residues. The V gene end was trimmed by 2 bases and the J gene end by 0 bases; junction bases not matched to a gene: 5. Germline lookup yields CDR1 LNHNV and CDR2 YYDKDF (reference sequence). Written as DNA, the CDR3 is TGTGCCACCAGCAGACGTGGGACAGAGAGCACAGATACGCAGTATTTT. Amino acid sequence: CATSRRGTESTDTQYF.

This clonotype has only a few counts. The chain couples TRBV20-1 to TRBJ1-1; maybe TRBD1 (5 bases). With 3 bases removed from V and 3 bases from J, the gap between germline ends came to 20 bases. CDR3 length: 16 amino acids. Germline CDR1 is DFQATT and CDR2 is SNEGSKA (reference sequence). CDR3 DNA: TGCAGTGCTAGCCTAGGCCTAACAACGGGGGACACTGAAGCTTTCTTT. It yields the protein CSASLGLTTGDTEAFF.

V gene TRBV4-3 combines with J gene TRBJ1-2, with a possible D match to TRBD1 (6 bases). Looked up from germline, CDR1 is LGHNA and CDR2 is YSLEER. This CDR3 spans 15 amino acids. V was shortened by 2 bases and J by 6 bases, with 16 bases between the two germline ends. CDR3 in amino acids: CASSQSGAGEDGYTF. CDR3 in DNA: TGCGCCAGCAGCCAATCCGGGGCAGGGGAAGATGGCTACACCTTC.

This clonotype was observed a handful of times. The CDR3 loop is CSARRGLMNTEAFF. The CDR3 DNA sequence: TGCAGTGCTAGACGGGGACTTATGAACACTGAAGCTTTCTTT. The rearrangement uses TRBV20-1 and TRBJ1-1, with D possibly matching TRBD1 (5 bases). The CDR3 is 14 residues long. Trimming shortened V by 2 bases and J by 0 bases, and 10 bases separated the two germline ends. Germline V gene lookup returns CDR1 DFQATT and CDR2 SNEGSKA (reference sequence).

In its sample, this clonotype was seen a few times. The CDR3 DNA is TGTGCCAGCAGCCCGAAACGGACTAGCGGGGGATCCTACGAGCAGTACTTC. This translates into CASSPKRTSGGSYEQYF. The chain links TRBV5-4 to TRBJ2-7; 13 bases map to TRBD2. CDR3 length equals 17 residues. Trimming took 4 bases from V and 1 from J; bases not matched to a gene: 8. From germline, CDR1 is SGHNT and CDR2 YYREEE (reference sequence).

The rearrangement links TRBV11-1 to TRBJ1-6, with D possibly TRBD1 on 6 matching bases. The CDR3 contains 14 residues. Germline V lookup: CDR1 SGHAT, CDR2 FQDESV (reference sequence). Trimming took 6 bases from V and 8 from J, leaving 14 bases between them. CDR3 DNA: TGTGCCAGCAGTACCCGGGACATTGATTCACCCCTCCACTTT. Translating it yields CASSTRDIDSPLHF.

The chain uses TRBV7-2 and TRBJ1-5; D unclear. V was clipped by 1 base and J by 7 bases, with 14 bases between them. CDR3 length equals 15 residues. CDR1 is SGHTA and CDR2 is FQGNSA in the germline V gene. CDR3 loop: CASSLVMGNSQPQHF. The CDR3 DNA follows: TGTGCCAGCAGCTTAGTGATGGGGAATTCGCAGCCCCAGCATTTT.

This clonotype was seen many times. The CDR3 loop reads CASSSRTSGGIETQYF. The CDR3 region has the DNA TGTGCCAGCAGTTCCCGGACTAGCGGGGGGATAGAGACCCAGTACTTC. The chain joins TRBV27 to TRBJ2-5; TRBD2 matches 14 bases. Germline V lookup: CDR1 MNHEY, CDR2 SMNVEV (reference sequence). J was trimmed by 4 bases and V by 4 bases; bases with no gene match: 5. The CDR3 has 16 residues.

In its sample, this clonotype was seen a few times. The CDR3 nucleotides read TGTGCCATCAGTGAGACGTCCGGGACACTGCTCCCAAATACGCAGTATTTT. It encodes CAISETSGTLLPNTQYF. The chain recombines TRBV10-3 with TRBJ2-3, with D tentatively TRBD1 (6 bases). The length of the CDR3 is 17 residues. Per the germline V gene, CDR1 is ENHRY and CDR2 is SYGVKD. Trimming pared 2 bases from V and 7 bases from J, leaving 22 bases between.

This chain connects TRBV3-1 to TRBJ1-6, with D uncertain. CDR1 is LGHDT, CDR2 YNNKEL, per germline (reference sequence). V was cut by 0 bases and J by 6 bases, with 15 bases left in between. This CDR3 contains 17 residues. DNA for the CDR3: TGTGCCAGCAGCCAAGAAAGAGTACGGACGTTTAATTCACCCCTCCACTTT. Its translation: CASSQERVRTFNSPLHF.

This sequence joins TRBV10-3 and TRBJ2-5, with TRBD2 matching over 8 bases. The CDR3 sequence is 15 residues long. From germline, CDR1 is ENHRY and CDR2 SYGVKD. J lost 11 bases, V lost 7 bases, and 18 bases had no gene match. The CDR3 protein is CAIKVGGDRSDEQYF. CDR3 nucleotide sequence: TGTGCCATCAAAGTCGGGGGGGACCGATCGGATGAGCAGTACTTC.